The present T cell receptor beta chain was sequenced within a study of OX40 agonist ivuxolimab in advanced cancers. Overall study: Head and neck, renal cell, melanoma or hepatocellular carcinoma were the cancers that dose-escalation patients had.

TCRdb keeps only in-frame clones here, not all; method: immunoSEQ multiplex PCR. There are just under 65,000 clones in the sample; roughly 89% occur only once, and 5.2% lies in the top ten. Notes on this clone: Its antigen is not identified.

V was cut by 3 bases and J by 5 bases, with 13 bases left in between. Germline V lookup: CDR1 SGHTA, CDR2 FQGNSA. This CDR3 has 14 residues. Blood was sampled at baseline, cycle 4 day 1, and cycle 7 day 1. Study outcomes and limitations: Expansion of clones was among the lowest in partial responders at 0.1-3.0 mg/kg.

The sample was CD4+ or CD8+ T cells sorted from blood, taken in a trial of the OX40 agonist ivuxolimab. The sequence came from an adult with an advanced solid tumor such as melanoma, head and neck, liver or kidney cancer. The V gene is TRBV7-2, the J gene TRBJ1-1; TRBD1 might be the D (6 bases). The CDR3 protein is CASSFDPRGTEAFF. Here the CDR3 DNA reads TGTGCCAGCAGCTTTGACCCCAGGGGAACTGAAGCTTTCTTT.